This is a list of T cell receptor beta chains from one sample in a study of regulatory T cells in long-lasting Graves disease. Each CDR3 protein is one row after TCRdb ran MiXCR on the multiplex PCR reads. The sample consists of about 470,000 distinct CDR3 sequences, 20% of them appearing once. The starting material was peripheral blood mononuclear cells (PBMCs), obtained when the disease was refractory, from a patient treated with antithyroid drugs. These receptors were taken from a female donor with Graves disease. CDR3s include the opening cysteine and the closing phenylalanine or tryptophan. Fields, in order: CDR3 DNA, CDR3 protein, V gene, clone size, J gene, D gene. A D gene is named only where the DNA matches it firmly. Clone sizes are given selectively: once, few, many, or a class where the clone is expanded.

TGCAGTGCTCTGGGACAGGGGAAAGACATTCAGTACTTC | CSALGQGKDIQYF | TRBV20-1 | many | TRBJ2-4 | TRBD1
TGTGCCAGCAGCAATACAACTCGACGGAAAACCTCTGGGGCCAACGTCCTGACTTTC | CASSNTTRRKTSGANVLTF | TRBV12-3/TRBV12-4 | - | TRBJ2-6 | -
TGTGCCAGCAGTTCCCAGGGTGTTCTGCTGTCCTACGAGCAGTACTTC | CASSSQGVLLSYEQYF | TRBV6-5 | - | TRBJ2-7 | -
TGTGCCAGCAGTTTAGCGCTGGGAGGGGGTGGCACCGGGGAGCTGTTTTTT | CASSLALGGGGTGELFF | TRBV12-3/TRBV12-4 | many | TRBJ2-2 | -
TGTGCCAGCAGCGGGGTAGCTAATTCACCCCTCCACTTT | CASSGVANSPLHF | TRBV25-1 | many | TRBJ1-6 | -
TGTGCCAGCAGCTTAGCAGGGGACAATCAGCCCCAGCATTTT | CASSLAGDNQPQHF | TRBV7-2 | many | TRBJ1-5 | -
TGCGCCAGCAGCTCGGGACTAGCGGAGGGGGTTACCTACGAGCAGTACTTC | CASSSGLAEGVTYEQYF | TRBV10-2 | few | TRBJ2-7 | TRBD2
TGTGCCAGCAGTTACATCGGGTCCACTGAAGCTTTCTTT | CASSYIGSTEAFF | TRBV6-2/TRBV6-3 | many | TRBJ1-1 | -
TGTGCCAGCAGTTTCCAGGGCGTCCCTGAAGCTTTCTTT | CASSFQGVPEAFF | TRBV12-3/TRBV12-4 | many | TRBJ1-1 | -
TGCAGTGCTGGGACCGGGACGGTCTCCTACGAGCAGTACTTC | CSAGTGTVSYEQYF | TRBV20-1 | few | TRBJ2-7 | -
TGTGCCAGCAGTGAAGGGACAGGGGATGAAGCTTTCTTT | CASSEGTGDEAFF | TRBV2 | many | TRBJ1-1 | TRBD1
TGTGCCAGCAGTGCCCGGAACGCGAACACCGGGGAGCTGTTTTTT | CASSARNANTGELFF | TRBV2 | many | TRBJ2-2 | -
TGCAGCGTTGCAGGGACTAGCGGGCTAGTTTTTCAAGAGGCCCAGTACTTC | CSVAGTSGLVFQEAQYF | TRBV29-1 | - | TRBJ2-5 | TRBD2
TGTGCCTCCGGCAGGGGTAGCACAGATACGCAGTATTTT | CASGRGSTDTQYF | TRBV6-1 | few | TRBJ2-3 | -
TGCAGCGTTGATGGGGGAACCAATCAGCCCCAGCATTTT | CSVDGGTNQPQHF | TRBV29-1 | - | TRBJ1-5 | -
TGTGCCTCTAATAGGTTGAGAAACACTGAAGCTTTCTTT | CASNRLRNTEAFF | TRBV6-2/TRBV6-3 | many | TRBJ1-1 | -
TGTGCCAGTAGCACGAATGGGGCAGGCACGGGCACCGGGGAGCTGTTTTTT | CASSTNGAGTGTGELFF | TRBV19 | many | TRBJ2-2 | -
TGTGCCAGCAGTTACGGACTAGCGGGAGTCTACGAGCAGTACTTC | CASSYGLAGVYEQYF | TRBV6-2/TRBV6-3 | many | TRBJ2-7 | TRBD2
TGTGCCAGCAGTCCCCTCCAAACTAGCGTCGAGACCCAGTACTTC | CASSPLQTSVETQYF | TRBV9 | many | TRBJ2-5 | TRBD2
TGTGCCAGCAGCTTAGTAGGGAGACTAGCCCACGGCGGGGAGCTGTTTTTT | CASSLVGRLAHGGELFF | TRBV7-2 | - | TRBJ2-2 | TRBD2
TGTGCCAGCAGCCAAGGCCAGGGGTTCGAGCAGTACTTC | CASSQGQGFEQYF | TRBV3-1 | many | TRBJ2-7 | -
TGTGCCAGCAGCTTATTAGCGGGAGGCCAAGAGACCCAGTACTTC | CASSLLAGGQETQYF | TRBV27 | many | TRBJ2-5 | TRBD2
TGCGCCAGCAGCCCTCTGACGGGGAGGTCCTACGAGCAGTACTTC | CASSPLTGRSYEQYF | TRBV5-1 | few | TRBJ2-7 | -
TGTGCCAGCAGGGGACCCGGGGGGAGCTCCTACAATGAGCAGTTCTTC | CASRGPGGSSYNEQFF | TRBV7-3 | - | TRBJ2-1 | TRBD2
TGTGCCAGCAGATCCGGGACAGGCTACTCTGGGGCCAACGTCCTGACTTTC | CASRSGTGYSGANVLTF | TRBV28 | - | TRBJ2-6 | TRBD1
TGTGCCAGCAACTACCGGGACAGCCCTCTCGAGCAGTACTTC | CASNYRDSPLEQYF | TRBV6-1 | few | TRBJ2-7 | TRBD1
TGTGCCAGCAGCTTAGCGGCCAATCAACCCCAGCATTTT | CASSLAANQPQHF | TRBV7-2 | - | TRBJ1-5 | -
TGTGCCAGCAGCTTTAGCGGGAGGGCGCACGAGCAGTACTTC | CASSFSGRAHEQYF | TRBV11-2 | many | TRBJ2-7 | TRBD2
TGTGCCAGCAGGAATACAGTATACGAGCAGTACTTC | CASRNTVYEQYF | TRBV6-1 | few | TRBJ2-7 | -
TGTGCCGGAGGGGGGGGGGTCTCCAATCAGCCCCAGCATTTT | CAGGGGVSNQPQHF | TRBV2 | - | TRBJ1-5 | -
TGTGCCAGCAGTTACTCGGGACTAGCGGGAACCGGGGAGCTGTTTTTT | CASSYSGLAGTGELFF | TRBV6-5 | many | TRBJ2-2 | TRBD2
TGTGCCAGCAGCCAAGCGGGGGAACTCCCAGGGGAGACCCAGTACTTC | CASSQAGELPGETQYF | TRBV3-1 | - | TRBJ2-5 | -
TGTGCCAGCAGCCTCGACGGGACTAGCGGGAGTGGGTCCCAGTACTTC | CASSLDGTSGSGSQYF | TRBV3-1 | few | TRBJ2-5 | TRBD2
TGTGCCAGCAGTTACACCGGGACTAATTTCGAGCAGTACTTC | CASSYTGTNFEQYF | TRBV6-2/TRBV6-3 | many | TRBJ2-7 | TRBD2
TGTGCCAGCAGTCTAGCGGGAGGGGAAGAGACCCAGTACTTC | CASSLAGGEETQYF | TRBV27 | many | TRBJ2-5 | TRBD2
TGTGCCAGCAGTTACTACAGCGGGAGCTCCTACGAGCAGTACTTC | CASSYYSGSSYEQYF | TRBV6-5 | - | TRBJ2-7 | TRBD2
TGTGCCAGCAGCCTGGGACTAGCGGGAGATTTCTACGAGCAGTACTTC | CASSLGLAGDFYEQYF | TRBV28 | many | TRBJ2-7 | TRBD2
TGTGCCACCAGCAGACCGGGGGCCGAGCAGTACTTC | CATSRPGAEQYF | TRBV15 | many | TRBJ2-7 | -
TGTGCCAGCAGCTTAGAAGGGGGCCGCGAAGAGACCCAGTACTTC | CASSLEGGREETQYF | TRBV7-3 | many | TRBJ2-5 | TRBD1
TGTGCCAGCAAAGTGCGGTTCCAAGAGACCCAGTACTTC | CASKVRFQETQYF | TRBV6-2/TRBV6-3 | many | TRBJ2-5 | -
TGTGCCAGCAGTGAAACCAAATCCTACGAGCAGTACTTC | CASSETKSYEQYF | TRBV2 | many | TRBJ2-7 | -
TGTGCCAGCATTCGCTTGGATACGCAGTATTTT | CASIRLDTQYF | TRBV6-2/TRBV6-3 | - | TRBJ2-3 | -